This entry features one T cell receptor beta chain sequence. Antigen unknown. CD8+ and CD4+ T cells from blood underwent TCR beta sequencing, which was carried out in a high-throughput format. In contrast to the negatively isolated CD8+ and CD4+ T cells, TEMRA cells were FACS-enriched. RNA in amounts of about 0.45 to 1 ug was reverse transcribed with random hexamers. Multiplex PCR with immunoSEQ amplified the TCR beta CDR3 across 54 Vbeta and 13 Jbeta. TCRdb recomputed calls from the immunoSEQ multiplex PCR reads with MiXCR, one row per CDR3 protein. This table has just over 150,000 distinct CDR3 sequences, around 95% appearing once. The data stem from a study of CD8 T cells in Susac syndrome. Points from the study as a whole: Regarding the TCR sequencing and HLA analysis, the study admitted that a relatively small number of individuals were involved.

With 3 bases removed from V and 4 bases from J, the gap between germline ends came to 8 bases. The CDR3 spans 13 residues. Per the germline V gene, CDR1 is LNHNV and CDR2 is YYDKDF (reference sequence). This TCR derives from a human donor with multiple sclerosis. Sequences were obtained from CD8+ T cells from PBMCs. The chain employs TRBV15 and TRBJ2-3, with a possible D match to TRBD1 (5 bases). The CDR3 region is CATSRGPPDTQYF. The CDR3 DNA is TGTGCCACCAGCAGGGGGCCTCCAGATACGCAGTATTTT.